This T cell receptor beta chain was obtained from a study of T cells after yellow fever vaccination. This clonotype was detected ten times or more. It was through 5'RACE template switching that TCR cDNA was made, with a universal primer site and UMIs added. TCRdb recomputed calls from the 5' RACE reads with MiXCR, one row per CDR3 protein. The sample records about 260,000 distinct CDR3 sequences, roughly 3.7% being singletons. The sequencing used PBMCs, collected 15 days after the yellow fever booster vaccination. The clonotype comes from a young man who received the YFV17D yellow fever vaccine.

The CDR3 loop is CASSQDPSDTQYF. For the CDR3, the DNA is TGCGCCAGCAGCCAAGACCCCTCAGATACGCAGTATTTT. This chain links TRBV4-1 with TRBJ2-3; D is ambiguous. The germline CDR1 and CDR2 sequences are MGHRA and YSYEKL. V lost 0 bases and J 4 bases, leaving 5 bases between the germline ends. There are 13 residues in the CDR3.